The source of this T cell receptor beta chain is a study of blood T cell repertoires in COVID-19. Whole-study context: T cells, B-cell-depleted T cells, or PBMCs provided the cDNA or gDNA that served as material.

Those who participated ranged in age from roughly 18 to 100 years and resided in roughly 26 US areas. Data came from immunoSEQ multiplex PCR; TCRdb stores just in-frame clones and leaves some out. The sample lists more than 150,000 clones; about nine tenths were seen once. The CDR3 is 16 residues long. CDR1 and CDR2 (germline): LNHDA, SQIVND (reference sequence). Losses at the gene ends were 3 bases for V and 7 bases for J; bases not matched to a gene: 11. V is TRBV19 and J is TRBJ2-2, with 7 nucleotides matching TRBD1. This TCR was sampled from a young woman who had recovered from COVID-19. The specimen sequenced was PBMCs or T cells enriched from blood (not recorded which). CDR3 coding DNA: TGTGCCAGTAGTATGCGACAGGGTAGGGCCAGCGGGGAGCTGTTTTTT. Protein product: CASSMRQGRASGELFF.